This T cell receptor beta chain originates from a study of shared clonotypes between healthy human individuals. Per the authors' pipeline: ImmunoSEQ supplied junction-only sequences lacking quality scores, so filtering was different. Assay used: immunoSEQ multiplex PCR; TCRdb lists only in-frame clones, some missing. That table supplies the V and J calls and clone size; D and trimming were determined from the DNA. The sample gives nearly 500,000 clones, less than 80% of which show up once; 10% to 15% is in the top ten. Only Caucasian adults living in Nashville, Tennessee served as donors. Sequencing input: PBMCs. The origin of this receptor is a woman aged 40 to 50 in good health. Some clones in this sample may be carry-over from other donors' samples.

The CDR3 sequence: CSVAKGGADTQYF. CDR3 sequence (DNA): TGCAGCGTTGCCAAGGGGGGGGCAGATACGCAGTATTTT. The chain has TRBV29-1 and TRBJ2-3; D perhaps matches TRBD2 (7 bases). There are 13 residues in the CDR3. Germline CDR1 reads SQVTM; CDR2 reads ANQGSEA. V was pared by 4 bases and J by 4 bases, with 12 bases between.